A selection of T cell receptor beta chains follows, all from one sample in a study of shared clonotypes between healthy human individuals. Produced via immunoSEQ multiplex PCR; TCRdb's table is partial and in-frame only. The table has approximately 2,000,000 clones, approximately 92% seen once. Sequences were obtained from naive CD8+ T cells from PBMCs. The origin of the receptors is a man aged 18-30 years in good health. Some clones in this sample may be carry-over from other donors' samples. Each CDR3 is given with its conserved first and last residue. The order of the fields is D gene, clone size, V gene, J gene, CDR3 protein, CDR3 DNA. A D gene is named only where the DNA matches it firmly. Only some rows state a clone size, as once, few, many or a class for expanded clones.

TRBD2	-	TRBV5-1	TRBJ2-3	CASSLTSGRGGSTDTQYF	TGCGCCAGCAGCTTGACTAGCGGGAGAGGGGGTAGCACAGATACGCAGTATTTT
-	-	TRBV6-5	TRBJ2-3	CASSPRSSPHTQYF	TGTGCCAGCAGCCCCCGGTCTTCTCCCCATACGCAGTATTTT
TRBD1	-	TRBV27	TRBJ1-1	CASSSRQGANTEAFF	TGTGCCAGCAGTTCGCGACAGGGGGCGAACACTGAAGCTTTCTTT
TRBD1	-	TRBV28	TRBJ2-7	CASSLRVRTGMTYEQYF	TGTGCCAGCAGTTTAAGGGTCCGGACAGGGATGACCTACGAGCAGTACTTC
TRBD2	-	TRBV2	TRBJ2-2	CASSGTSGEETGELFF	TGTGCCAGCAGCGGGACTAGCGGGGAGGAGACCGGGGAGCTGTTTTTT
-	-	TRBV6-5	TRBJ2-2	CASSYSPENTGELFF	TGTGCCAGCAGTTACTCCCCAGAGAACACCGGGGAGCTGTTTTTT
-	-	TRBV14	TRBJ1-2	CASSQDGLVNPDPWSYGYTF	TGTGCCAGCAGCCAAGATGGATTAGTTAACCCGGACCCGTGGAGCTATGGCTACACCTTC
-	-	TRBV4-2	TRBJ2-5	CASSPYIGAQETQYF	TGTGCCAGCAGCCCGTACATAGGGGCCCAAGAGACCCAGTACTTC
-	-	TRBV18	TRBJ2-7	CASSLLGAGEQYF	TGTGCCAGCTCACTTTTGGGGGCCGGGGAGCAGTACTTC
-	-	TRBV30	TRBJ1-1	CAWSWRGLNTEAFF	TGTGCCTGGAGCTGGAGGGGTCTGAACACTGAAGCTTTCTTT
TRBD1	-	TRBV28	TRBJ2-7	CASSAPPGAGQVTYEQYF	TGTGCCAGCAGCGCCCCACCAGGTGCGGGACAGGTAACCTACGAGCAGTACTTC
TRBD1	-	TRBV10-2	TRBJ2-1	CASSDGQGLRQFF	TGCGCCAGCAGCGACGGACAGGGCCTGCGGCAGTTCTTC
-	-	TRBV27	TRBJ2-7	CASSPLLGGSHEQYF	TGTGCCAGCAGTCCTCTTTTGGGGGGAAGCCACGAGCAGTACTTC
TRBD2	-	TRBV29-1	TRBJ2-7	CSVDLPPGGYF	TGCAGCGTTGATCTACCTCCGGGGGGGTACTTC
-	-	TRBV28	TRBJ2-7	CASRKARATYEQYF	TGTGCCAGCCGCAAAGCCAGAGCCACCTACGAGCAGTACTTC
TRBD1	-	TRBV27	TRBJ1-1	CASSLVTGRGTEAFF	TGTGCCAGCAGTTTGGTGACAGGGAGGGGAACTGAAGCTTTCTTT
TRBD1	-	TRBV15	TRBJ2-7	CATSRGAGGFHEQYF	TGTGCCACCAGCAGAGGGGCAGGGGGCTTCCACGAGCAGTACTTC
-	-	TRBV27	TRBJ2-7	CASSFLDPDEQYF	TGTGCCAGCAGTTTTTTAGACCCGGACGAGCAGTACTTC
-	few	TRBV19	TRBJ1-1	CASSRYTEAFF	TGTGCCAGTAGTAGGTACACTGAAGCTTTCTTT
TRBD1	-	TRBV4-1	TRBJ1-4	CASSQRDLQGRLGEKLFF	TGCGCCAGCAGCCAGAGGGATTTACAGGGGAGGTTGGGGGAAAAACTGTTTTTT
-	-	TRBV5-1	TRBJ1-1	CASSLSRFTEAFF	TGCGCCAGCAGCTTGTCCAGATTCACTGAAGCTTTCTTT
-	-	TRBV28	TRBJ1-4	CASSPPRRGERKKLFF	TGTGCCAGCAGTCCTCCGAGGAGAGGGGAAAGGAAAAAACTGTTTTTT
-	-	TRBV27	TRBJ2-5	CASSLSAYQETQYF	TGTGCCAGCAGTTTATCAGCGTACCAAGAGACCCAGTACTTC
-	-	TRBV27	TRBJ1-1	CASSSGLPEAFF	TGTGCCAGCAGTTCAGGGTTACCTGAAGCTTTCTTT
TRBD2	once	TRBV11-2	TRBJ2-7	CASSLAGGLTEQYF	TGTGCCAGCAGCCTAGCGGGAGGGCTCACCGAGCAGTACTTC
-	-	TRBV27	TRBJ2-7	CASSLKGGKWYEQYF	TGTGCCAGCAGTTTAAAGGGCGGGAAATGGTACGAGCAGTACTTC
-	-	TRBV5-1	TRBJ2-1	CASSFSGALNEQFF	TGCGCCAGCAGCTTTAGCGGAGCCCTTAATGAGCAGTTCTTC
-	-	TRBV28	TRBJ1-5	CASSSGQYSNQPQHF	TGTGCCAGCAGTTCTGGACAGTATAGCAATCAGCCCCAGCATTTT
-	-	TRBV4-3	TRBJ2-3	CASSQGVAQRDTQYF	TGCGCCAGCAGCCAAGGGGTAGCGCAGCGAGATACGCAGTATTTT
-	few	TRBV4-1	TRBJ1-2	CASSQDRAGDYGYTF	TGCGCCAGCAGCCAAGATAGGGCAGGGGACTATGGCTACACCTTC
-	-	TRBV5-1	TRBJ1-1	CASSLGYRADEAFF	TGCGCCAGCAGCTTGGGTTACAGGGCTGATGAAGCTTTCTTT
TRBD2	-	TRBV30	TRBJ2-1	CAWSRPGLAGYNEQFF	TGTGCCTGGAGCAGACCCGGACTAGCTGGCTACAATGAGCAGTTCTTC
-	-	TRBV6-5	TRBJ1-5	CASSYAGRDNQPQHF	TGTGCCAGCAGTTACGCTGGGCGGGACAATCAGCCCCAGCATTTT
TRBD2	-	TRBV4-1	TRBJ2-3	CASSQEEASGITDTQYF	TGCGCCAGCAGCCAAGAAGAGGCTAGCGGGATCACAGATACGCAGTATTTT
-	-	TRBV28	TRBJ2-2	CASSLLGIGGIDTGELFF	TGTGCCAGCAGTTTATTGGGCATTGGCGGGATCGACACCGGGGAGCTGTTTTTT
-	-	TRBV7-2	TRBJ2-7	CASSALGSSYEQYF	TGTGCCAGCAGCGCCCTCGGAAGCTCCTACGAGCAGTACTTC
-	-	TRBV5-4	TRBJ2-2	CASSLFRLGTNTGELFF	TGTGCCAGCAGCTTGTTTAGATTAGGGACTAACACCGGGGAGCTGTTTTTT
TRBD2	-	TRBV27	TRBJ2-1	CASSPGLAASYNEQFF	TGTGCCAGCAGTCCCGGACTAGCGGCATCCTACAATGAGCAGTTCTTC
TRBD1	-	TRBV27	TRBJ2-1	CASQGAGNGNEQFF	TGTGCCAGCCAGGGGGCAGGGAATGGCAATGAGCAGTTCTTC
-	-	TRBV9	TRBJ2-6	CASSVAVGGSGANVLTF	TGTGCCAGCAGCGTAGCAGTAGGTGGGTCCGGGGCCAACGTCCTGACTTTC
-	-	TRBV28	TRBJ2-2	CATYGEGAGELFF	TGTGCCACCTACGGAGAGGGGGCCGGGGAGCTGTTTTTT
-	once	TRBV5-8	TRBJ2-7	CASSSTGLRGDEQYF	TGTGCCAGCAGCTCCACAGGGTTACGAGGCGACGAGCAGTACTTC
-	-	TRBV6-4	TRBJ2-6	CASSSPPGRLISGANVLTF	TGTGCCAGCAGCTCTCCCCCCGGCAGACTCATCTCTGGGGCCAACGTCCTGACTTTC
-	-	TRBV29-1	TRBJ1-2	CSAEGAGDYGYTF	TGCAGCGCGGAGGGCGCAGGGGACTATGGCTACACCTTC
-	-	TRBV7-9	TRBJ2-1	CASSPPLGAGVSYNEQFF	TGTGCCAGCAGCCCCCCCTTGGGGGCGGGAGTTTCCTACAATGAGCAGTTCTTC
-	-	TRBV29-1	TRBJ1-2	CSVDRGPYYGYTF	TGCAGCGTTGACAGGGGACCCTACTATGGCTACACCTTC
-	-	TRBV28	TRBJ1-1	CASSLDQGGGTEAFF	TGTGCCAGCAGTTTGGATCAGGGTGGTGGGACTGAAGCTTTCTTT
TRBD1	-	TRBV27	TRBJ2-1	CASSLGPGQPHNEQFF	TGTGCCAGCAGTTTAGGACCGGGACAGCCTCACAATGAGCAGTTCTTC
TRBD2	-	TRBV2	TRBJ2-1	CASSRGGGSPYNEQFF	TGTGCCAGCTCACGGGGGGGCGGGTCCCCCTACAATGAGCAGTTCTTC
-	-	TRBV7-6	TRBJ2-1	CASSPGRNEQFF	TGTGCCAGCAGCCCGGGTAGGAATGAGCAGTTCTTC
-	-	TRBV2	TRBJ1-2	CASRGYGYTF	TGTGCCAGCAGAGGCTATGGCTACACCTTC
-	-	TRBV27	TRBJ1-2	CASSSSGVLNYGYTF	TGTGCCAGCAGTTCCTCAGGGGTGTTAAACTATGGCTACACCTTC
TRBD2	-	TRBV15	TRBJ2-1	CATSRTSGTYNEQFF	TGTGCCACCAGCAGGACTAGCGGGACCTACAATGAGCAGTTCTTC
TRBD1	once	TRBV9	TRBJ1-2	CASSVGTGAIYGYTF	TGTGCCAGCAGCGTAGGCACAGGGGCGATTTATGGCTACACCTTC